This TCR beta chain was obtained from a study of blood T cell repertoires in COVID-19 (dated by TCRdb to 2020 to 2021). A note on the overall study: Samples covering the acute and convalescent phases of COVID-19 were provided by collaborators in the United States, Italy and Spain. The material from the prospective study consisted of cDNA or gDNA derived from T cells, B-cell-depleted T cells, or PBMCs. Subjects who had been exposed to COVID-19, were actively infected with it, or had recovered from it provided the deeply sampled blood TCRbeta repertoires that made up the dataset. The repertoires were released in a freely available public database intended as a resource for research on the immune response to SARS-CoV-2. The samples were drawn from two sources: the first 160 participants of the ongoing ImmuneRACE study, and some 1,300 subjects contributed by 6 global collaborators. Sample metadata almost always included a de-identified subject ID, COVID-19 status, age in years and sex. Where available, HLA class I and class II types were taken from metadata supplied by the sample provider and were not determined by assay-based typing.

The immunoSEQ Assay, a bias-controlled multiplex PCR, was used to amplify TCRbeta CDR3 regions from genomic DNA. As for the authors' bioinformatics: The number of nucleated cells in each sample was estimated by amplification of reference gene primers within the assay. Sequence reads were collapsed and filtered to measure the absolute abundance of every unique TCRbeta CDR3 rearrangement. Productive Simpson clonality was computed per sample as the square root of Simpson's diversity index over productive rearrangements. TCRdb re-hosts the immuneACCESS table, in-frame sequences only. Its copies lack some clones; in the studies checked, an unresolved V gene accounts for under half of them, and the cause for the rest is not known. The DNA gave D and trimming, while V, J and clone size come from that table. In this sample the table shows some 200,000 clones, about 90% of which occur a single time. Together, the top ten hold approximately 8.2% of the sample.

From a lookup of the germline V gene (reference sequence), CDR1 and CDR2 are LNHDA and SQIVND. There are 13 amino acids in the CDR3, from cysteine to phenylalanine inclusive. Just CDR3 DNA is preserved here, 39 bases in frame from base 1. V sheds 1 base and J sheds 10 bases, leaving 11 bases between their ends. What the authors observed across the whole study: The amount of clinical and demographic metadata varied by source and participant and was provided uncurated.

Participants in the prospective study were aged about 18 to 95 years, lived in 20 to 25 United States geographic areas, and enrolled through a virtual design. To assign participants to cohorts, the prospective study relied on clinical history that participants themselves reported in a screening survey and a study questionnaire. Recovered participants in ImmuneRACE Cohort 3 were defined by two consecutive negative NP/OP PCR tests, clearance by a healthcare professional, or resolution of symptoms. Mobile phlebotomists in the prospective study collected whole blood, serum and a nasopharyngeal or oropharyngeal swab from every participant. Participants in the prospective study had the option to provide additional blood draws and questionnaires over a roughly 2-month period. Before DNA extraction, blood samples from the prospective study were shipped at room temperature or frozen. About this clone: Its antigen specificity is not known. Per-base quality was not reported, and no clone a single base away is much larger than it.

This clonotype was sampled from a woman aged 18 to 35 who had recovered from COVID-19. The chain uses TRBV19 and TRBJ1-5; the D gene assignment is ambiguous. Specimen: PBMCs or T cells enriched from blood (not recorded which). The DNA reads as follows: TGTGCCAGTAGTATAGGCGGCTGGAAACCCCAGCATTTT. Its amino acids are CASSIGGWKPQHF.